The 7 T cell receptor beta chains in this list originate from one sample, sequenced in a study of cytomegalovirus exposure and HLA in healthy donors. The PCR was carried out with 60 Vbeta primers and 13 Jbeta primers. Clones were read by immunoSEQ multiplex PCR, and TCRdb kept only the in-frame ones, dropping some. Found here are around 50,000 clones, roughly 53% of them singletons; the top ten hold around 11%. The specimen was PBMCs. These receptors were taken from a human donor in good health.

The chain carries TRBV27 and TRBJ1-2, with 8 positions matching TRBD1. Germline V gene data show CDR1 as MNHEY and CDR2 as SMNVEV (reference sequence). With V trimmed by 6 bases and J by 5 bases, 5 bases remained unmatched. The CDR3 contains 13 residues. The CDR3 sequence is CASSPRTGYGYTF. CDR3 nucleotide sequence: TGTGCCAGCAGCCCACGGACAGGGTATGGCTACACCTTC.

CDR3 sequence reads: CAIRREAYEQYF. The DNA of the CDR3 is TGTGCCATCAGGCGGGAGGCCTACGAGCAGTACTTC. The J gene is TRBJ2-7, the V gene TRBV10-3; 8 bases align to TRBD2. The length of the CDR3 is 12 residues. V gave up 6 bases and J gave up 2 bases; unmatched junction bases: 0. CDR1 and CDR2 (germline): ENHRY, SYGVKD.

The rearrangement links TRBV6-6 to TRBJ2-5; 11 nucleotides align to TRBD2. V dropped 5 bases and J dropped 2; count of bases not matched to a gene: 4. Germline lookup yields CDR1 MNHNY and CDR2 SVGAGI (reference sequence). This CDR3 spans 15 amino acids. The chain's CDR3 is CASSDRLAGQETQYF. The CDR3 coding sequence is TGTGCCAGCAGTGATAGACTAGCGGGGCAAGAGACCCAGTACTTC.

This clone appeared a few times. This chain joins TRBV4-2 and TRBJ2-1; 8 positions agree with TRBD2. This CDR3 contains 18 residues. Germline loops: CDR1 LGHNA, CDR2 YNFKEQ. With V trimmed by 2 bases and J by 4 bases, 13 bases remained unmatched. The CDR3 DNA follows: TGTGCCAGCAGCCAACTCACTAGCGGACCAAGAAATTACAATGAGCAGTTCTTC. It codes for CASSQLTSGPRNYNEQFF.

The chain is built from TRBV6-5 and TRBJ2-7, with TRBD2 identical over 7 bases. CDR3 size: 13 residues. J gave up 4 bases and V 2 bases, and 2 bases lay outside the gene matches. Germline V gene lookup returns CDR1 MNHEY and CDR2 SVGAGI. The CDR3, as DNA: TGTGCCAGCAGTTACGTAGCGGGTTACGAGCAGTACTTC. Translating gives CASSYVAGYEQYF.

The V and J genes are TRBV5-1 and TRBJ2-5, with 14 positions matching TRBD2. The CDR3 runs 18 residues. Trimming cost V 5 bases and J 0 bases; bases outside gene matches: 9. Germline lookup yields CDR1 SGHRS and CDR2 YFSETQ. The CDR3 coding sequence is TGCGCCAGCAGTTCCGGGACTAGCGGGGGCGCCAACCAAGAGACCCAGTACTTC. Protein sequence: CASSSGTSGGANQETQYF.

This clone has only a few counts. The chain recombines TRBV19 with TRBJ1-2, with D possibly TRBD1 on 6 matching bases. The CDR3 extends over 15 amino acids. In germline, CDR1 is LNHDA, CDR2 SQIVND (reference sequence). Trimming cost V 2 bases and J 1 base, with 11 bases left between them. The CDR3 sequence is CASSISEGDNYGYTF. The CDR3 nucleotides are TGTGCCAGTAGTATAAGCGAGGGGGATAACTATGGCTACACCTTC.